The sequence of this T cell receptor beta chain was determined in a study of shared clonotypes between healthy human individuals. The CDR3 is made up of 13 amino acids. V was cut by 0 bases and J by 7 bases, with 12 bases left in between. Germline CDR1 and CDR2: SQVTM and ANQGSEA. Each subset's genomic DNA was shared equally among a number of immunoSEQ plates. Unsorted PBMCs provided DNA that was sequenced on ten immunoSEQ deep assay plates. Profiled with immunoSEQ multiplex PCR; TCRdb holds only in-frame clones, not every one. The table shows 490,000 or so clones, with 76% occurring only once. At least ten counts were recorded for this clone.

V and J are TRBV29-1 and TRBJ2-5, with D possibly TRBD2 on 6 matching bases. This TCR was sampled from a woman aged 40 to 55 in good health. Some clones in this sample may be carry-over from other donors' samples. Sample: PBMCs. In DNA, the CDR3 is TGCAGCGTTGAAGAGACCAGGGAGGCGACCCAGTACTTC. It yields the protein CSVEETREATQYF.